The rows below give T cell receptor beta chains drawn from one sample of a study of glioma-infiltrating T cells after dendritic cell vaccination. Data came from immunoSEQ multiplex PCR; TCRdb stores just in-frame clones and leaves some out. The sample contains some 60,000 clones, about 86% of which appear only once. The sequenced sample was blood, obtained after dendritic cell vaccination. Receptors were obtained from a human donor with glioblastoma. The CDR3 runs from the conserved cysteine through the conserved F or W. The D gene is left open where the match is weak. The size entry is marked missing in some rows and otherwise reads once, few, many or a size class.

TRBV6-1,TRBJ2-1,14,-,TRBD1,CASRKDRVFDEQFF,TGTGCCAGCAGGAAGGACAGGGTTTTCGATGAGCAGTTCTTC
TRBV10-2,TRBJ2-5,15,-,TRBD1,CASRGQGITKETQYF,TGCGCCAGCCGCGGACAGGGCATTACTAAAGAGACCCAGTACTTC
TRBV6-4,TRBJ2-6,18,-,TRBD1,CASSDPRQGGTGANVLTF,TGTGCCAGCAGTGACCCTAGACAGGGTGGGACGGGGGCCAACGTCCTGACTTTC
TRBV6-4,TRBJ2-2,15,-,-,CASSDSFRGTGELFF,TGTGCCAGCAGTGACTCGTTCAGGGGAACAGGGGAGCTGTTTTTT
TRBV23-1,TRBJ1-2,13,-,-,CASSQGAGEGYTF,TGCGCCAGCAGTCAAGGGGCGGGGGAGGGCTACACCTTC
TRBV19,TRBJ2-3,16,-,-,CASSIQGQGSTDTQYF,TGTGCCAGTAGTATACAGGGGCAGGGGAGCACAGATACGCAGTATTTT
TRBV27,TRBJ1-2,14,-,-,CASSLARTNYGYTF,TGTGCCAGCAGTCTGGCGAGGACTAACTATGGCTACACCTTC
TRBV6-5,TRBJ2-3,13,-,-,CASSAPGVHTQYF,TGTGCCAGCAGTGCCCCCGGGGTCCATACGCAGTATTTT
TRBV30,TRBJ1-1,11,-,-,CAWKPNTEAFF,TGTGCCTGGAAGCCCAACACTGAAGCTTTCTTT
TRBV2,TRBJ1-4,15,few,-,CASRTAPVTNEKLFF,TGTGCCAGCAGGACAGCGCCGGTAACTAATGAAAAACTGTTTTTT
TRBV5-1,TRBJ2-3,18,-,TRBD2,CASSSGLAGGPSTDTQYF,TGCGCCAGCAGCTCGGGACTAGCGGGGGGGCCCAGCACAGATACGCAGTATTTT
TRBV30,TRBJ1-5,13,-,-,CAWSGSSNQPQHF,TGTGCCTGGAGTGGTAGTAGCAATCAGCCCCAGCATTTT
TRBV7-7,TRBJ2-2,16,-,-,CASSFGSPANTGELFF,TGTGCTAGCAGCTTCGGTAGTCCGGCGAACACCGGGGAGCTGTTTTTT
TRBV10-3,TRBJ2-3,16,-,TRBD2,CAISEIGMSGGDTQYF,TGTGCCATCAGTGAGATTGGGATGAGCGGGGGGGATACGCAGTATTTT
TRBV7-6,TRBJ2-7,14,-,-,CASSLVSGSYEQYF,TGTGCCAGCAGCTTAGTATCGGGGTCCTACGAGCAGTACTTC
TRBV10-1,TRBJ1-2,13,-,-,CASSDGGLVGYTF,TGCGCCAGCAGTGACGGGGGGCTTGTTGGCTACACCTTC
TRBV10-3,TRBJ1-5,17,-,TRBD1,CATSSDTGGSGNQPQHF,TGTGCCACCTCGAGTGATACAGGGGGCTCAGGCAATCAGCCCCAGCATTTT
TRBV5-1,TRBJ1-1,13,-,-,CASSLQEFTEAFF,TGCGCCAGCAGCCTACAGGAATTCACTGAAGCTTTCTTT
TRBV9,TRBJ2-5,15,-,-,CASSVSPRYQETQYF,TGTGCCAGCAGCGTGAGTCCGAGGTACCAAGAGACCCAGTACTTC
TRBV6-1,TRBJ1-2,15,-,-,CASTKLQQGNYGYTF,TGTGCCAGCACCAAATTACAACAGGGAAACTATGGCTACACCTTC
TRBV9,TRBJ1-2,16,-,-,CASSVGAGNRNYGYTF,TGTGCCAGCAGCGTAGGGGCAGGGAACAGGAACTATGGCTACACCTTC
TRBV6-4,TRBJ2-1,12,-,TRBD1,CASSQDRVTQFF,TGTGCCAGCAGTCAGGACAGGGTGACGCAGTTCTTC
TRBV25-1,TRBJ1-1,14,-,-,CASSDGLVNTEAFF,TGTGCCAGCAGTGATGGACTGGTGAACACTGAAGCTTTCTTT
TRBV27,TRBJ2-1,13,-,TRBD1,CASRGQGASEQFF,TGTGCCAGCCGAGGACAGGGGGCAAGTGAGCAGTTCTTC
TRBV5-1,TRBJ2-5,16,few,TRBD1,CASSPEGAHSQETQYF,TGCGCCAGCAGCCCCGAGGGGGCTCACAGCCAAGAGACCCAGTACTTC
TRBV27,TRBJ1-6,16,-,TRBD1,CASSLSRTGSNSPLHF,TGTGCCAGCAGTTTATCCAGGACAGGGTCGAATTCACCCCTCCACTTT
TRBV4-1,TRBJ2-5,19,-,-,CASNLKAGATKWIQETQYF,TGCGCCAGCAATCTGAAGGCGGGGGCAACTAAATGGATACAAGAGACCCAGTACTTC
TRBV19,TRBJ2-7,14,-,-,CASSMVSGSYEQYF,TGTGCCAGTAGTATGGTCTCAGGATCCTACGAGCAGTACTTC
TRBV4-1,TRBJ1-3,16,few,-,CASSRLPGSSGNTIYF,TGCGCCAGCAGCCGCCTCCCGGGGAGCTCTGGAAACACCATATATTTT
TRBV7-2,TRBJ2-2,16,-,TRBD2,CASSPLRGGLTGELFF,TGTGCCAGCAGCCCCCTGCGGGGGGGCTTAACCGGGGAGCTGTTTTTT
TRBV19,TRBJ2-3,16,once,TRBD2,CASTQRGGGETDTQYF,TGTGCCAGTACCCAGAGGGGCGGGGGGGAGACAGATACGCAGTATTTT
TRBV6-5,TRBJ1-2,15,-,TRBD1,CASSSTGAQNNGYTF,TGTGCCAGCAGTTCGACAGGGGCGCAAAATAATGGCTACACCTTC
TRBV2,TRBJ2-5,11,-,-,CASRAGLTQYF,TGTGCCAGCAGGGCGGGGTTGACCCAGTACTTC
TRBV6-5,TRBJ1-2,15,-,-,CASSYFHGPSYGYTF,TGTGCCAGCAGTTACTTTCATGGCCCCTCCTATGGCTACACCTTC
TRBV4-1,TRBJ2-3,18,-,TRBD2,CASSQDSGGLMSTDTQYF,TGCGCCAGCAGCCAAGATTCGGGGGGGTTGATGAGCACAGATACGCAGTATTTT
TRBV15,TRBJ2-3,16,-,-,CATSRGPNPRTDTQYF,TGTGCCACCAGCAGAGGGCCCAATCCTCGCACAGATACGCAGTATTTT
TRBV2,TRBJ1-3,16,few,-,CASSEALGQLGNTIYF,TGTGCCAGCAGTGAAGCGCTGGGGCAGCTTGGAAACACCATATATTTT
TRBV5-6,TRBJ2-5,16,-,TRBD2,CASSLVTSGGSETQYF,TGTGCCAGCAGCTTGGTTACTAGCGGGGGTTCTGAGACCCAGTACTTC
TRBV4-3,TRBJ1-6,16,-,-,CASSQQYRGINSPLHF,TGCGCCAGCAGCCAACAATACCGGGGGATCAATTCACCCCTCCACTTT
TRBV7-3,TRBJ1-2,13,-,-,CASSLAGGYGYTF,TGTGCCAGCAGCTTAGCGGGGGGCTATGGCTACACCTTC
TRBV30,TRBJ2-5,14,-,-,CAWRAPGQRETQYF,TGTGCCTGGAGGGCTCCGGGACAACGGGAGACCCAGTACTTC
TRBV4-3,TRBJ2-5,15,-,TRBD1,CASSLRTGGGETQYF,TGCGCCAGCAGCCTCCGGACAGGGGGCGGAGAGACCCAGTACTTC
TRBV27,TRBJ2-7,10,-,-,CASGPYEQYF,TGTGCCAGCGGCCCATACGAGCAGTACTTC
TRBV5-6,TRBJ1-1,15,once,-,CASSQFGQRPLKPFF,TGTGCCAGCAGCCAATTCGGACAGCGACCCCTCAAACCTTTCTTT
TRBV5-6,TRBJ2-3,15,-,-,CASSLVVTRADTQYF,TGTGCCAGCAGCTTGGTGGTGACTAGAGCAGATACGCAGTATTTT
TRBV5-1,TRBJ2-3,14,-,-,CASSLDTGADTQYF,TGCGCCAGCAGCTTGGACACCGGGGCAGATACGCAGTATTTT
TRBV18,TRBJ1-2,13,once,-,CASSTDSLYGYTF,TGTGCCAGCTCAACCGACAGTTTATATGGCTACACCTTC
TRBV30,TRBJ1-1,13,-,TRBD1,CAWTRTGNTEAFF,TGTGCCTGGACTCGGACAGGGAACACTGAAGCTTTCTTT
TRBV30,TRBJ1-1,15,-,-,CAWKREGLENTEAFF,TGTGCCTGGAAAAGGGAGGGACTCGAGAACACTGAAGCTTTCTTT
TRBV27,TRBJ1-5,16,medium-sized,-,CASRTTLGGVGQPQHF,TGTGCCAGCAGGACCACCCTCGGGGGGGTCGGTCAGCCCCAGCATTTT
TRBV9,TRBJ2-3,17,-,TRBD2,CASSVLPTSGGGDTQYF,TGTGCCAGCAGCGTACTCCCGACTAGCGGGGGGGGAGATACGCAGTATTTT